This T cell receptor beta chain was recovered during a study of spatial heterogeneity in lung cancer. Stated time point: sample taken at primary tumor resection. Every TCR cDNA molecule bore its own unique molecular identifier. TCRdb re-analysed the 5' RACE reads in MiXCR, keeping a single row per CDR3 protein. In the table there are around 92,000 distinct CDR3 sequences, roughly 12% of which are singletons. This clonotype was seen a handful of times. Germline and junction disagree at one end, which may indicate a read error. The germline V gene encodes CDR1 SGHDN and CDR2 FVKESK. There are 13 residues in the CDR3.

The material sequenced was PBMCs, taken at surgery. The clonotype originates from a male donor with early-stage non-small cell lung cancer. This chain uses TRBV14 with TRBJ2-3, with D possibly TRBD2 on 5 matching bases. The CDR3 protein is CASSQDNIGLRVF. CDR3 in DNA: TGTGCCAGCAGCCAAGATAATATAGGACTCCGTGTTTTT.